What follows describes a single T cell receptor beta chain. The antigen is not known. The data originate from a study of tumor-infiltrating lymphocytes in primary liver carcinoma. General study points: Tumors had a top-250-clone fraction that was significantly higher than blood (p = 0.039).

Without any cell sorting, about 19-31 mg of bulk tissue yielded co-extracted RNA and DNA. Total RNA amounting to 450 to 500 ng was the source from which TCR beta cDNA was made with a constant-region primer. ARM-PCR was slightly modified, and three nested multiplex PCR rounds with it gave rise to the TCR beta libraries. TRBV1-TRBV30 forward primers paired with a C-beta reverse primer were used in the first two PCR rounds, which ran approximately 11 cycles each. Via MiXCR, TCRdb re-called the multiplex PCR reads, giving one row per CDR3 protein. This sample has under 110,000 distinct CDR3 sequences, with more than 65% found just once. Germline-derived CDR1 and CDR2 are SGHAT and FQDESV (reference sequence). Trimming shortened V by 5 bases and J by 5 bases, and 19 bases separated the two germline ends. This CDR3 region has 15 residues.

This sequence joins TRBV11-1 and TRBJ2-7, with a tentative D call TRBD1 (6 bases). Sequencing was done on a sample of liver tumor tissue from sampling region 2. Indicated subset: tumor region T2, inferior pole. The clonotype comes from a woman aged 60-70 years with primary liver carcinoma and hepatitis B virus infection. The CDR3 DNA reads TGTGCCAGCAGCCCCCGGACAGCAGTACTACACGAGCAGTACTTC. Translated, it gives CASSPRTAVLHEQYF.